The clone carrying this T cell receptor (beta chain) was detected ten times or more. CDR3 length: 16 amino acids. Germline values: CDR1 GTSNPN, CDR2 SVGIG (reference sequence). V lost 4 bases and J lost 3; bases outside the gene matches: 10. Libraries were prepared by immunoSEQ multiplex PCR; TCRdb keeps only in-frame clonotypes and omits some of them. This sample has about 300,000 clones, with roughly 85% found just once. This entry belongs to a study of blood T cell repertoires in COVID-19. Material: PBMCs or T cells enriched from blood (not recorded which). The receptor was isolated from a young woman who had been exposed to COVID-19. The chain combines TRBV30 with TRBJ2-7, with 12 bases fitting TRBD2. The CDR3: CAWKYPGLAGHYEQYF. CDR3 bases: TGTGCCTGGAAATATCCGGGACTAGCGGGTCACTACGAGCAGTACTTC.